This T cell receptor (beta chain) was sequenced in a study of T-cell reconstitution after alpha-beta-depleted transplantation in children. This clonotype was seen at least ten times. During its preparation, the TCRbeta library received unique molecular identifiers. MiXCR, applied by TCRdb to the PCR reads, yields one record per CDR3 protein. The sample gives approximately 230,000 distinct CDR3 sequences, more than 20% of which show up once; about 2.6% is in the top ten. This receptor was identified in a girl between 2 and 10 years old with Fanconi anemia, due to receive a stem cell transplant. Sequencing used PBMCs, obtained before TCRalphabeta/CD19-depleted stem cell transplant.

The CDR3 DNA sequence: TGTGCCAGCAGCCAAGCGTATCGGACCAGAAACATTCAGTACTTC. It encodes CASSQAYRTRNIQYF. This chain links TRBV4-2 with TRBJ2-4, with unresolved D. Trimming removed 1 base at V and 6 bases at J, with 13 bases between. CDR1 is LGHNA, CDR2 YNFKEQ, per germline. The length of the CDR3 is 15 residues.